This T cell receptor (beta chain) was captured in a study of pediatric ulcerative colitis. This was a survey-level run. Up to 500,000 reads were sequenced per sample. Data came from immunoSEQ multiplex PCR; TCRdb stores just in-frame clones and leaves some out. Of about 36,000 clones in the sample, around four fifths were seen once. V lost 1 base to trimming and J lost 4 bases, with 7 bases between them. The germline CDR1 and CDR2 sequences are SGHAT and FQNNGV. The CDR3 length is 14 residues. No immunosuppressive drugs were given to ulcerative colitis patients before diagnostic colonoscopy. Study conclusions and caveats: Substantially fewer templates came from a couple of patients' blood samples.

In the case of this clone: What it binds is unknown.

V and J are TRBV11-2 and TRBJ1-4; unclear D gene. This TCR derives from a girl between 10 and 17 years old with moderate ulcerative colitis. Specimen: blood. DNA of the CDR3: TGTGCCAGCAGCTTAGCAGGTTTTAATGAAAAACTGTTTTTT. It is translated as CASSLAGFNEKLFF.